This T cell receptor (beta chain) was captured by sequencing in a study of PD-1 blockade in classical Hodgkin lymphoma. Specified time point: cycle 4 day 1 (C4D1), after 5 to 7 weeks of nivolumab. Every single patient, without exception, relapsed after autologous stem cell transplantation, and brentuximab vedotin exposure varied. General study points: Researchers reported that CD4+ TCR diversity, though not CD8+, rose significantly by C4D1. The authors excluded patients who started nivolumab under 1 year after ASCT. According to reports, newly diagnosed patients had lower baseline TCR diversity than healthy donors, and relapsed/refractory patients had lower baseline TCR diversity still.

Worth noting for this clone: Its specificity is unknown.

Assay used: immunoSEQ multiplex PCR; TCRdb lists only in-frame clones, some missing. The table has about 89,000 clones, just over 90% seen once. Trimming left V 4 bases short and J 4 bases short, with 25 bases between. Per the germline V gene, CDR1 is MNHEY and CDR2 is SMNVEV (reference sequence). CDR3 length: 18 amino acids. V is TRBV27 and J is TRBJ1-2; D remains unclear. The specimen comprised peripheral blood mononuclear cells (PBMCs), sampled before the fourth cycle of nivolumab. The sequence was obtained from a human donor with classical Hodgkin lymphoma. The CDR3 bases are TGTGCCAGCAGTTCCCGGTTCAGCCCCGCTCGAGTGTTCTATGGCTACACCTTC. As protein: CASSSRFSPARVFYGYTF.